One sample yielded the 11 T cell receptor beta chains listed below, sequenced in a study of blood T cells in healthy people across ages (dated by TCRdb to about 2015). Library construction relied on 5' RACE. Reads for this sample came from an Illumina HiSeq 2500. The second PCR ran for about 7 to 11 cycles and used a J-beta primer mix along with a sample-barcoded 5' primer. TCRdb handled the public reads itself, with Q25 trimming in fastp and clone calling in MiXCR, and kept productive beta chains. A single entry per CDR3 protein holds the most common genes and DNA from its merged rows. The sample records some 1.5 million distinct CDR3 sequences, 28% of which are singletons. The top ten constitute 6.5% to 8.5% of the sample. The source material was blood. All receptors derive from a woman in her twenties or thirties in good health.

This clonotype was recorded many times. V gene TRBV7-3 combines with J gene TRBJ2-5; the match to TRBD2 covers 7 bases. The germline gives CDR1 SGHTA, CDR2 FQGTGA. V was pared by 4 bases and J by 2 bases, with 13 bases of the junction left unmatched. The CDR3 totals 17 residues. The CDR3 loop reads CASSSRFWRGRQETQYF. The CDR3 DNA sequence: TGTGCCAGCAGCTCCAGGTTTTGGCGGGGGAGGCAAGAGACCCAGTACTTC.

Points on this clonotype: At one of its ends the junction is not consistent with the germline gene, which may arise from a read error. The chain is built from TRBV5-1 and TRBJ2-3; TRBD2 is a possible D gene (7 bases). This CDR3 contains 16 residues. Germline V gene data show CDR1 as SGHRS and CDR2 as YFSETQ. In nucleotides, the CDR3 is TGCGCCGGCAGCTTTGGGGCGGGGGCCCCCACAGATACGCAGTATTTT. It encodes CAGSFGAGAPTDTQYF.

This chain joins TRBV5-1 and TRBJ2-3, with D perhaps given as TRBD1 or TRBD2 (6 bases each). The ends were cut back, 4 bases at V and 2 bases at J, with 11 bases in the middle. The CDR3 is made up of 14 amino acids. From germline, CDR1 is SGHRS and CDR2 YFSETQ. The CDR3 loop reads CASSGGLYTDTQYF. The CDR3 DNA is TGCGCCAGCAGCGGGGGGCTTTACACAGATACGCAGTATTTT.

Notes on this clonotype: A clone one base away is much larger, so this may be a read error. This sequence joins TRBV20-1 and TRBJ2-5, with D perhaps given as TRBD1 or TRBD2 (5 bases each). V was trimmed by 7 bases and J by 0 bases, leaving 12 bases between them. Germline values: CDR1 DFQATT, CDR2 SNEGSKA (reference sequence). The CDR3 extends over 13 amino acids. CDR3 coding DNA: TGCAGTGTGCGCCGGGGCGACCAAGAGACCCAGTACTTC. Translation: CSVRRGDQETQYF.

The chain employs TRBV12-3 or TRBV12-4 and TRBJ1-5, with 9 bases aligning to TRBD1. This CDR3 spans 15 amino acids. Germline trimming cut 4 bases from V and 3 bases from J; bases unmatched to any gene: 4. CDR3 protein: CASSSRDRDNQPQHF. The CDR3 DNA reads TGTGCCAGCAGTTCCCGGGACAGGGACAATCAGCCCCAGCATTTT.

Many counts were recorded for this clonotype. J is TRBJ2-5 and V is TRBV29-1; no definite D call. V gave up 3 bases and J gave up 0 bases, with 8 bases separating them. CDR1 is SQVTM and CDR2 is ANQGSEA in the germline V gene. The length of the CDR3 is 13 residues. CDR3 loop: CSVDTGNQETQYF. In DNA form, the CDR3 reads TGCAGCGTTGATACGGGCAACCAAGAGACCCAGTACTTC.

The table lists this clonotype with many counts. The rearrangement uses TRBV5-1 and TRBJ2-7; TRBD1 aligns across 9 bases. Looked up from germline, CDR1 is SGHRS and CDR2 is YFSETQ. J lost 5 bases, V lost 4 bases, and 7 bases had no gene match. CDR3 length equals 14 residues. The CDR3 DNA reads as TGCGCCAGCAGCCCTCCGGGACAGGGCCACGAGCAGTACTTC. This gives the protein CASSPPGQGHEQYF.

This clonotype was recorded a few times. The CDR3 is CASSLVTSGQYNEQFF. For the CDR3, the DNA is TGTGCCAGCAGCTTAGTTACCAGCGGCCAATACAATGAGCAGTTCTTC. The genes are TRBV11-2 and TRBJ2-1; a possible D gene is TRBD2 (5 bases). This CDR3 region has 16 residues. Looked up from germline, CDR1 is SGHAT and CDR2 is FQNNGV. Trimming took off 1 base at V and 4 bases at J, with 14 bases between the two ends.

This clonotype has a handful of counts. CDR3 DNA sequence: TGTGCCAGCAGCCAAGCCCTGAGGGATGGCTACACCTTC. Translation: CASSQALRDGYTF. The V gene is TRBV7-8, the J gene TRBJ1-2; D remains unclear. This CDR3 has 13 residues. V was shortened by 5 bases and J by 6 bases, with 13 bases between the two germline ends. The germline V gene encodes CDR1 SGHVS and CDR2 FQNEAQ.

The J gene is TRBJ2-1, the V gene TRBV29-1; D ambiguous. The CDR3 length is 12 residues. Trimming shortened V by 2 bases and J by 2 bases, and 4 bases separated the two germline ends. The germline CDR1 and CDR2 sequences are SQVTM and ANQGSEA. The CDR3 here is CSVEQTYNEQFF. CDR3 nucleotides: TGCAGCGTTGAACAGACCTACAATGAGCAGTTCTTC.

J is TRBJ2-3 and V is TRBV6-5, with TRBD2 identical over 7 bases. Trimming at V came to 5 bases and at J to 2 bases, leaving 7 bases not matched to a gene. The CDR3 totals 15 residues. CDR1 is MNHEY, CDR2 SVGAGI, per germline. CDR3 in amino acids: CASSTGLADTDTQYF. CDR3 coding DNA: TGTGCCAGCAGTACGGGGCTAGCGGACACAGATACGCAGTATTTT.